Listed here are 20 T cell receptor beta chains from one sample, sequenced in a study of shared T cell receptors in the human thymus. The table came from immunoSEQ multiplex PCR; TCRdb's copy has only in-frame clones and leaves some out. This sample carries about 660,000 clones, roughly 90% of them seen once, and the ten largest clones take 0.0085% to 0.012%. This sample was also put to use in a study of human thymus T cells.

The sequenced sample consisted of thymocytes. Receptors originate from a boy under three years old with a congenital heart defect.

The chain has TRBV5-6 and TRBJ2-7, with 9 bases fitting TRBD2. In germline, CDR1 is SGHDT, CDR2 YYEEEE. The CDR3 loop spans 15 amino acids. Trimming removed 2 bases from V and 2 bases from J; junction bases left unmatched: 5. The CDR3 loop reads CASSFPGGRAYEQYF. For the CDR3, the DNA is TGTGCCAGCAGCTTTCCAGGCGGGAGGGCCTACGAGCAGTACTTC.

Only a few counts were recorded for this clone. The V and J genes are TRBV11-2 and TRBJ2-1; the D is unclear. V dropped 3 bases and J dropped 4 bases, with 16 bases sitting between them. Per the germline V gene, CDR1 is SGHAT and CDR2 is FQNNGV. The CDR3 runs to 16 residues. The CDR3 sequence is CASSFDVRGRYNEQFF. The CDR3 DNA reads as TGTGCCAGCAGCTTCGATGTCCGTGGGCGTTACAATGAGCAGTTCTTC.

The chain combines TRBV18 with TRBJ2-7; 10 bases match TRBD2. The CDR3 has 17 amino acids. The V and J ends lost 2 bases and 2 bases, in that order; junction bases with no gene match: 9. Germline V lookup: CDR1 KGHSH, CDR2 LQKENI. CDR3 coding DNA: TGTGCCAGCTCACCAAACCTGCGCGGACTAGCGGCCTACGAGCAGTACTTC. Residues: CASSPNLRGLAAYEQYF. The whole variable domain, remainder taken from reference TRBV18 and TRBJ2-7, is NAGVMQNPRHLVRRRGQEARLRCSPMKGHSHVYWYRQLPEEGLKFMVYLQKENIIDESGMPKERFSAEFPKEGPSILRIQQVVRGDSAAYFCASSPNLRGLAAYEQYFGPGTRLTVT.

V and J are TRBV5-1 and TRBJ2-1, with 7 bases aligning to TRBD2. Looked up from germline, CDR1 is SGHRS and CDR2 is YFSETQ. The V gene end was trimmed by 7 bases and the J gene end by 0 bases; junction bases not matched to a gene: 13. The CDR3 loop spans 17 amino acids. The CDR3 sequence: CASEFYPGGSSYNEQFF. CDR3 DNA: TGCGCCAGCGAATTCTACCCGGGGGGTAGCTCCTACAATGAGCAGTTCTTC.

The CDR3 loop is CASSLAGTGKSSYEQYF. The CDR3 nucleotides are TGTGCCAGCAGCTTGGCCGGAACAGGGAAGAGCTCCTACGAGCAGTACTTC. The chain recombines TRBV5-4 with TRBJ2-7, with D tentatively TRBD1 (6 bases). This CDR3 is 17 amino acids long. Looked up from germline, CDR1 is SGHNT and CDR2 is YYREEE (reference sequence). V lost 0 bases and J lost 0, with 16 bases in between.

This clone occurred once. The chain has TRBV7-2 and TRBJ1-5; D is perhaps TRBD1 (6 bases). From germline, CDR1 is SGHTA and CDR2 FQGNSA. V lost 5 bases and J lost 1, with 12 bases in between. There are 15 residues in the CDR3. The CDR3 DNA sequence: TGTGCCAGCAGCCCTCCAGGGGTAAGCAATCAGCCCCAGCATTTT. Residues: CASSPPGVSNQPQHF.

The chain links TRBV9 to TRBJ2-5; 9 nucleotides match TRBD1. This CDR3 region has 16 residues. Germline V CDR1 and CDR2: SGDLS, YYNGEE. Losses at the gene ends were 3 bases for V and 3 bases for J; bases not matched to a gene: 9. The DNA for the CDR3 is TGTGCCAGCAGCGGATTTGGGACAGGGTCGGAAGAGACCCAGTACTTC. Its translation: CASSGFGTGSEETQYF.

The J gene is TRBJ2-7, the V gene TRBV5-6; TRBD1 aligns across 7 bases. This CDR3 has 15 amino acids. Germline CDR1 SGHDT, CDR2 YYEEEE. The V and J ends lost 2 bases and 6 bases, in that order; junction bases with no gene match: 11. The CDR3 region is CASSLDSQGDAEQYF. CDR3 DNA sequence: TGTGCCAGCAGCTTAGACTCGCAGGGGGATGCCGAGCAGTACTTC.

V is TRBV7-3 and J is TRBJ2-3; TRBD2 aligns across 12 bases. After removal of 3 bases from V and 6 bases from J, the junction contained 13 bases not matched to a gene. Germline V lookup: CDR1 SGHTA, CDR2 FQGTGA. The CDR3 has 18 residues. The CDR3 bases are TGTGCCAGCAGCTTCCCGGGGACTAGCGGGCCCGGGGAGGATACGCAGTATTTT. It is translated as CASSFPGTSGPGEDTQYF.

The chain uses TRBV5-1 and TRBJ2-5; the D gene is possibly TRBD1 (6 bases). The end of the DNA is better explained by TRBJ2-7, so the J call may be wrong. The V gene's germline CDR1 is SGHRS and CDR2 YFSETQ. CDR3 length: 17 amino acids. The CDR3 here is CASSMPLYGQGSYEQYF. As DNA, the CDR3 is TGCGCCAGCAGCATGCCCCTGTACGGGCAGGGGTCCTACGAGCAGTACTTC.

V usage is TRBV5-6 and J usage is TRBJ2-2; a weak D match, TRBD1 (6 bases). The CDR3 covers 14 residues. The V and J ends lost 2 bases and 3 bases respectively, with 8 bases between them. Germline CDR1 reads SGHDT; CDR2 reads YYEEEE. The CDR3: CASSFPGDTGELFF. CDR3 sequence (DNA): TGTGCCAGCAGCTTCCCAGGGGACACCGGGGAGCTGTTTTTT.

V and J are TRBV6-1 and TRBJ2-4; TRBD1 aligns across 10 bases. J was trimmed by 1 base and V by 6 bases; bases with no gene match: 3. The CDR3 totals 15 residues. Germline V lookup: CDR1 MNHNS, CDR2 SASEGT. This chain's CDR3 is CASRGQGRAKNIQYF. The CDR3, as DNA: TGTGCCAGCAGGGGACAGGGGCGCGCCAAAAACATTCAGTACTTC.

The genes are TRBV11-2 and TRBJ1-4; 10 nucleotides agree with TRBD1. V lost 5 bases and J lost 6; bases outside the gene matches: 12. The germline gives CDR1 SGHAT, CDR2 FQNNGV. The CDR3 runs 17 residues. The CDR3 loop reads CASSTRSSGTGDEKLFF. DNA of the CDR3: TGTGCCAGCAGCACCAGATCGTCCGGGACAGGGGATGAAAAACTGTTTTTT.

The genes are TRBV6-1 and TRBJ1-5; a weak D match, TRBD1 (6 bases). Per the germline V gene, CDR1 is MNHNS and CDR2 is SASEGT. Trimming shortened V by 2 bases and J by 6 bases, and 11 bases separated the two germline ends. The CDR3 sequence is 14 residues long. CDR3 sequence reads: CASSEIRGGQPQHF. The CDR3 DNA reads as TGTGCCAGCAGTGAAATAAGGGGGGGTCAGCCCCAGCATTTT.

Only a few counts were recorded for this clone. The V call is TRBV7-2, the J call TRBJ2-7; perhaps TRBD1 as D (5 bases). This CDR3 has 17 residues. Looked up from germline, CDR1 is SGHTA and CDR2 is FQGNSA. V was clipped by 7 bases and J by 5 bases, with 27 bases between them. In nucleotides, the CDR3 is TGTGCCAGCACCAAGCCCCTAGGGGCCCCGTCCCGCGACGAGCAGTACTTC. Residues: CASTKPLGAPSRDEQYF.

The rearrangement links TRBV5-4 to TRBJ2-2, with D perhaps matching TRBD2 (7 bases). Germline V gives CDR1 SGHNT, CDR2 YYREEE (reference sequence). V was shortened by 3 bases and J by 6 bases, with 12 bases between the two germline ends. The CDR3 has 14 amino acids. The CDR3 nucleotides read TGTGCCAGCAGCTCGATCGGGGGGCCCGGGGAGCTGTTTTTT. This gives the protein CASSSIGGPGELFF.

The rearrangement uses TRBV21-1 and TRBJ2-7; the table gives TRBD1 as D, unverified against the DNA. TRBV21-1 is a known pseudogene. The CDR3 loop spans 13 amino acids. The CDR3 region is CASSRTSAYEQYF. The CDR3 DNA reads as TGTGCCAGCAGTAGGACATCCGCCTACGAGCAGTACTTC.

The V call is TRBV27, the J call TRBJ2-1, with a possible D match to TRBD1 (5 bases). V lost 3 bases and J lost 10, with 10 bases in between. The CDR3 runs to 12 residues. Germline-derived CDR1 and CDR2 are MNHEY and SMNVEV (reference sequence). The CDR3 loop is CASSLEAGEQFF. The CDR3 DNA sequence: TGTGCCAGCAGTTTGGAAGCAGGGGAGCAGTTCTTC.

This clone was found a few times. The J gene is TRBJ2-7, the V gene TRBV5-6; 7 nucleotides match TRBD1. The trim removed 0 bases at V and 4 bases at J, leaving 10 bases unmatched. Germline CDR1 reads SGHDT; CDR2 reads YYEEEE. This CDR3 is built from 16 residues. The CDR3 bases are TGTGCCAGCAGCTTGGCGGGACATACAGGGGTTTACGAGCAGTACTTC. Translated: CASSLAGHTGVYEQYF.

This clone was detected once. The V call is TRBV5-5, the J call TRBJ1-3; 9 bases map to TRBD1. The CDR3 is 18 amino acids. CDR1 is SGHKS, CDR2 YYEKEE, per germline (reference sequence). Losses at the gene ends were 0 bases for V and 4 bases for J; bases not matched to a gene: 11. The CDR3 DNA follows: TGTGCCAGCAGCTTGGCCAAGCCCAACGACAGGGGGGGAAACACCATATATTTT. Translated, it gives CASSLAKPNDRGGNTIYF.